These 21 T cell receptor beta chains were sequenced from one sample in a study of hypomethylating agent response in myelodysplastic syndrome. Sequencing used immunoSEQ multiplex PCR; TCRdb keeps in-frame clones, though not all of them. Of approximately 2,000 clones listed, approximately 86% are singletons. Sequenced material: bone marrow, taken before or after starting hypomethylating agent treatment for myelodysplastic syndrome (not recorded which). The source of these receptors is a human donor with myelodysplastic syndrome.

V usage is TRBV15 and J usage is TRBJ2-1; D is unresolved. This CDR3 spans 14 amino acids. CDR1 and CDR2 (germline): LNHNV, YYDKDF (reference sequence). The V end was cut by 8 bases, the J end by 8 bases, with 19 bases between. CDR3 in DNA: TGTGCCACCGAGGATTTCCTCGGTGGCGATGAGCAGTTCTTC. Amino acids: CATEDFLGGDEQFF.

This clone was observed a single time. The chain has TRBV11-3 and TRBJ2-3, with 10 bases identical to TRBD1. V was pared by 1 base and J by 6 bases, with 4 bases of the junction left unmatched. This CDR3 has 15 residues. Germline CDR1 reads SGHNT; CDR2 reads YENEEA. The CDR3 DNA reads TGTGCCAGCAGCTTAGGACAGGGGGCAGGGGATACGCAGTATTTT. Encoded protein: CASSLGQGAGDTQYF.

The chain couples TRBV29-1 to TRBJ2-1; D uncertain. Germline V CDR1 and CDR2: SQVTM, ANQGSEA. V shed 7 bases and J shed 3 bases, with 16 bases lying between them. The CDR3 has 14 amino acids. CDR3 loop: CSAHDRPDYNEQFF. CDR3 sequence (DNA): TGCAGCGCCCACGATAGGCCAGACTACAATGAGCAGTTCTTC.

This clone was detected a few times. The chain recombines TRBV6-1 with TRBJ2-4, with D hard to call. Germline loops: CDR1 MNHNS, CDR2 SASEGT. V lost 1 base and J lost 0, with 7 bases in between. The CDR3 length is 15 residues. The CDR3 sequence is CASSEGVLAKNIQYF. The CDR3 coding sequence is TGTGCCAGCAGTGAAGGGGTGTTAGCCAAAAACATTCAGTACTTC.

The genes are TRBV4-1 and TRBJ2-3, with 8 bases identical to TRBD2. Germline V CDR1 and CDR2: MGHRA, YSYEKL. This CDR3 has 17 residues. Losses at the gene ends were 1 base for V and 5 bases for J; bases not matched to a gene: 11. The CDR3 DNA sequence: TGCGCCAGCAGCCAAGGCACCAGCGGGGGAACGGGAGATACGCAGTATTTT. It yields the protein CASSQGTSGGTGDTQYF.

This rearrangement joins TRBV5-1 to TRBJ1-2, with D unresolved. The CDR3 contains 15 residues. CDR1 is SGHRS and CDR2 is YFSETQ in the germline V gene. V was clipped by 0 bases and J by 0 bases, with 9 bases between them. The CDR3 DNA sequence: TGCGCCAGCAGCTTGGAAGGGAGCACTAACTATGGCTACACCTTC. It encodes CASSLEGSTNYGYTF.

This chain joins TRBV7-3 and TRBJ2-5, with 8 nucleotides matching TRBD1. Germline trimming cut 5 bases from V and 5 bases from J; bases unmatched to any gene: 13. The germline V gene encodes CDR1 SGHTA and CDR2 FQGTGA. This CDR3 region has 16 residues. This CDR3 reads CASSPGQGASGETQYF. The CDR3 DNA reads TGTGCCAGCAGCCCCGGACAGGGAGCTTCGGGGGAGACCCAGTACTTC.

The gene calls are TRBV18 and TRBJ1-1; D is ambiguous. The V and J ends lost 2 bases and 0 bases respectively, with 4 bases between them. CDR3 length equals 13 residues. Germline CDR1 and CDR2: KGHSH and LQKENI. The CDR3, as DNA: TGTGCCAGCTCACCATCGGTGAACACTGAAGCTTTCTTT. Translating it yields CASSPSVNTEAFF.

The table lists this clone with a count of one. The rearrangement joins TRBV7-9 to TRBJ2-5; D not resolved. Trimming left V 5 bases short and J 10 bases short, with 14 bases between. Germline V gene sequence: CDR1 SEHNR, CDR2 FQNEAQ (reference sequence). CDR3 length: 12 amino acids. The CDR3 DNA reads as TGTGCCAGCAGCCCCGGATGGGGTGACCAGTACTTC. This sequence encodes CASSPGWGDQYF.

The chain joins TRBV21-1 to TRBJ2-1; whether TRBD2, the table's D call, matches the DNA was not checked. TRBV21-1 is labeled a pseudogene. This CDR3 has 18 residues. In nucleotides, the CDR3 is TGTGCCAGCAGCGAAAGAAGGAGACTCCTACCCTCCTACAATGAGCAGTTCTTC. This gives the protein CASSERRRLLPSYNEQFF.

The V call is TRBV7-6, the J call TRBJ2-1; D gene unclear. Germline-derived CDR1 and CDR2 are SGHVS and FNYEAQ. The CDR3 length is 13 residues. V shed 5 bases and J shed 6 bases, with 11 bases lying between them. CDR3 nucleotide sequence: TGTGCCAGCAGCCCGACTGCCGGCAATGAGCAGTTCTTC. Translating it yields CASSPTAGNEQFF.

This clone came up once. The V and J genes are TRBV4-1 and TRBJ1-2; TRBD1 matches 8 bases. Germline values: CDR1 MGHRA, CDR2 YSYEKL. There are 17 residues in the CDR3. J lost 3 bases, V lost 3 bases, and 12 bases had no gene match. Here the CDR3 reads CASSQITRQGNDYGYTF. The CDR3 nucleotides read TGCGCCAGCAGCCAGATCACTCGACAGGGGAACGACTATGGCTACACCTTC.

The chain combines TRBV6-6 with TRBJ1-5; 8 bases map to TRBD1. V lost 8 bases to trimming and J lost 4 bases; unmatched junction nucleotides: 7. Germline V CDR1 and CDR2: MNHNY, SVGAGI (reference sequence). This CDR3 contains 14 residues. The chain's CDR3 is CASSTQGANQPQHF. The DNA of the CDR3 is TGTGCCAGCTCAACTCAGGGGGCGAATCAGCCCCAGCATTTT.

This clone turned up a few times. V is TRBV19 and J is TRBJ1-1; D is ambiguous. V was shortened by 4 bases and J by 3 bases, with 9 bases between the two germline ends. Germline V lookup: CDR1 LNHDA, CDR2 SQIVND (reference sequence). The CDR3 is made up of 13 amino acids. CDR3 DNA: TGTGCCAGTAGTACACAAGTTCACACTGAAGCTTTCTTT. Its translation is CASSTQVHTEAFF.

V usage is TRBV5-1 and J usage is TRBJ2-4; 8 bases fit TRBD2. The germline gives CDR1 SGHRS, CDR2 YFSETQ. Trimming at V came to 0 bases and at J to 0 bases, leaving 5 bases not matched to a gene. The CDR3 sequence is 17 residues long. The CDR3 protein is CASSLGGAGVAKNIQYF. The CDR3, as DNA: TGCGCCAGCAGCTTGGGGGGAGCGGGGGTAGCCAAAAACATTCAGTACTTC. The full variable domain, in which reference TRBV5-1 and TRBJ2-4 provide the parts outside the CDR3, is KAGVTQTPRYLIKTRGQQVTLSCSPISGHRSVSWYQQTPGQGLQFLFEYFSETQRNKGNFPGRFSGRQFSNSRSEMNVSTLELGDSALYLCASSLGGAGVAKNIQYFGAGTRLSVL.

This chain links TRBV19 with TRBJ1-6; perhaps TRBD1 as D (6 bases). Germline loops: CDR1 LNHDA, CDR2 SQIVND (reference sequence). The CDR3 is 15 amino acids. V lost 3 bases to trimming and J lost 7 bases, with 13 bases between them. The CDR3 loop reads CASSISRQENSPLHF. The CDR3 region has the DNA TGTGCCAGTAGTATCTCCAGACAGGAAAATTCACCCCTCCACTTT.

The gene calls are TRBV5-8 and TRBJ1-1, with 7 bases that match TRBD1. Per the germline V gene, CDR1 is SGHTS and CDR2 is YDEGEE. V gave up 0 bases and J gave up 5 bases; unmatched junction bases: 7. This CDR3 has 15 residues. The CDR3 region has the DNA TGTGCCAGCAGCTTGGCTGAGGGGGCGAGGACTGAAGCTTTCTTT. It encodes CASSLAEGARTEAFF.

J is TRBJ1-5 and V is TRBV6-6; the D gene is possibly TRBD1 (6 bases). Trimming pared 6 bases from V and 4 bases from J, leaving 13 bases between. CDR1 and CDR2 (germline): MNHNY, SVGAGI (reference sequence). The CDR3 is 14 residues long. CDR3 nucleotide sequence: TGTGCCAGCAGCATAGGGGGAGGGAATCAGCCCCAGCATTTT. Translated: CASSIGGGNQPQHF.

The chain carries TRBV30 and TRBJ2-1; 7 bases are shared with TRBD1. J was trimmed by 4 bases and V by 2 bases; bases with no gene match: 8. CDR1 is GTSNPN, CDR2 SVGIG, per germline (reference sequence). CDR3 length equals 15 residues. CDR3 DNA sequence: TGTGCCTGGAGTAGTATGGGACAGTCGTACAATGAGCAGTTCTTC. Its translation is CAWSSMGQSYNEQFF.

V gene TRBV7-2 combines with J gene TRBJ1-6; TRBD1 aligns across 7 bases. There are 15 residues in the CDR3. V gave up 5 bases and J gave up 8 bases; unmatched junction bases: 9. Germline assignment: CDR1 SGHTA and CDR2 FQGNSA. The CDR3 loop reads CASSPQTGTHSPLHF. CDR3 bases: TGTGCCAGCAGCCCCCAGACAGGGACGCATTCACCCCTCCACTTT.

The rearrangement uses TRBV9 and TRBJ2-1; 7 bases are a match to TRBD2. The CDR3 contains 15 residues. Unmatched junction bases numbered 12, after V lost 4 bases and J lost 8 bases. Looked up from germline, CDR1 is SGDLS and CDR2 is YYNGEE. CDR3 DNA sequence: TGTGCCAGCAGCTATACTAGCGCCCCTGGGGATGAGCAGTTCTTC. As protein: CASSYTSAPGDEQFF.